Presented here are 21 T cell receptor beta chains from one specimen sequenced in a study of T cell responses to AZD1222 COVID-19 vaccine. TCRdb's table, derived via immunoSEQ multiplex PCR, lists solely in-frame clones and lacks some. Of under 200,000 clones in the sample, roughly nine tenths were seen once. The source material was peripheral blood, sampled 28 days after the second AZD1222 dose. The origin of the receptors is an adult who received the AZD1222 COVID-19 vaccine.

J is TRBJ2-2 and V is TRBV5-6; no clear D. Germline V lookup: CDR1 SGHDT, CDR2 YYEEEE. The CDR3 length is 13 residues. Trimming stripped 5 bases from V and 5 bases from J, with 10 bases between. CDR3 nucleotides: TGTGCCAGCAGTTACAGTTCGACCGGGGAGCTGTTTTTT. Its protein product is CASSYSSTGELFF.

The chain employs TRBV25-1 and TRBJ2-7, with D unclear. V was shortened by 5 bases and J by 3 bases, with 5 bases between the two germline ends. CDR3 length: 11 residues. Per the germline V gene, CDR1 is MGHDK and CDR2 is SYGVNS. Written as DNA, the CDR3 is TGTGCCAGCAGTCCACACTACGAGCAGTACTTC. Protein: CASSPHYEQYF.

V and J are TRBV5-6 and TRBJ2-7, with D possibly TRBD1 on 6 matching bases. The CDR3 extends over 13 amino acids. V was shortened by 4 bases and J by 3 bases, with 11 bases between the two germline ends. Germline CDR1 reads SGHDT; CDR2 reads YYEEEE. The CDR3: CASSKTGYYEQYF. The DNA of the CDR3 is TGTGCCAGCAGCAAGACAGGCTACTACGAGCAGTACTTC.

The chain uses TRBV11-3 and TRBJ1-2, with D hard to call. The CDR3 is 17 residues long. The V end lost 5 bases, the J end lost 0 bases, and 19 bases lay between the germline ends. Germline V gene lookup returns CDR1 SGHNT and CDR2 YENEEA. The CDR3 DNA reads TGTGCCAGCAGCCCCCATCGATTGATCACCGCTAACTATGGCTACACCTTC. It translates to CASSPHRLITANYGYTF.

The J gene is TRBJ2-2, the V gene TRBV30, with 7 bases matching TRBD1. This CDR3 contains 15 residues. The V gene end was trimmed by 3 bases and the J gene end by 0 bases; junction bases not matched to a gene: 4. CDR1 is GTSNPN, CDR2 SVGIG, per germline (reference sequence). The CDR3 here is CAWSKGQTNTGELFF. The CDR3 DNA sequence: TGTGCCTGGAGCAAGGGACAGACGAACACCGGGGAGCTGTTTTTT.

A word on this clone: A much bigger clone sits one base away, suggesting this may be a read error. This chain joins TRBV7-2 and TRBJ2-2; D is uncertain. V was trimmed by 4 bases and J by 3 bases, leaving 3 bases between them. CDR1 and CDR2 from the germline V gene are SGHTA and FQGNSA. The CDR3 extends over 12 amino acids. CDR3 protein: CASSYYTGELFF. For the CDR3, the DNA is TGTGCCAGCAGCTACTACACCGGGGAGCTGTTTTTT.

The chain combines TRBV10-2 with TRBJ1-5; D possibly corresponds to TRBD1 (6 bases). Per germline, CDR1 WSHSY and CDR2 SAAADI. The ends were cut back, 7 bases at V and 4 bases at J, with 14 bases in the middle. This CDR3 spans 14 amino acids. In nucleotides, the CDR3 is TGCGCCAGCACCCCGACAGGTGGAAATCAGCCCCAGCATTTT. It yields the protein CASTPTGGNQPQHF.

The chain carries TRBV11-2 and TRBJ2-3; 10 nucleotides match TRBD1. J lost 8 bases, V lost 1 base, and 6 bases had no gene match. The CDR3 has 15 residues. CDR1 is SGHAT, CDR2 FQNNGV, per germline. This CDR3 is CASSLARTGGGTQYF. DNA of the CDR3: TGTGCCAGCAGCTTAGCGCGGACAGGGGGAGGTACGCAGTATTTT.

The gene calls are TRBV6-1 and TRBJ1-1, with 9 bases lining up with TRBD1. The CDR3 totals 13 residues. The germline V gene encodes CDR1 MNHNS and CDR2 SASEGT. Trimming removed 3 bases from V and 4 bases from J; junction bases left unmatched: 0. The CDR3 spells CASSEDRGTEAFF. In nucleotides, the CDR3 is TGTGCCAGCAGTGAGGACAGGGGCACTGAAGCTTTCTTT.

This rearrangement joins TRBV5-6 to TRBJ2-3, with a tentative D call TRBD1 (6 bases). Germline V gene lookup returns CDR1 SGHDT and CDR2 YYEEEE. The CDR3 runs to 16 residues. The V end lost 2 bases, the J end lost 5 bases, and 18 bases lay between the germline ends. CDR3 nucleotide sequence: TGTGCCAGCAGCTTCCGAACGACCGAGGGGGTAGATACGCAGTATTTT. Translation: CASSFRTTEGVDTQYF.

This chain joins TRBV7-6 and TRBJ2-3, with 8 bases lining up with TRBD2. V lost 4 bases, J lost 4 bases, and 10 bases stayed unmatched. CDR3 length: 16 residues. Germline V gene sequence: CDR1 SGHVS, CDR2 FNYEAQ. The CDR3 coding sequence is TGTGCCAGCAGCTCTGCGACTAGCGCTATATCAGATACGCAGTATTTT. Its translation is CASSSATSAISDTQYF. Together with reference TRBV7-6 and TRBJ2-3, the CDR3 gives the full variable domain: GAGVSQSPRYKVTKRGQDVALRCDPISGHVSLYWYRQALGQGPEFLTYFNYEAQQDKSGLPNDRFSAERPEGSISTLTIQRTEQRDSAMYRCASSSATSAISDTQYFGPGTRLTVL.

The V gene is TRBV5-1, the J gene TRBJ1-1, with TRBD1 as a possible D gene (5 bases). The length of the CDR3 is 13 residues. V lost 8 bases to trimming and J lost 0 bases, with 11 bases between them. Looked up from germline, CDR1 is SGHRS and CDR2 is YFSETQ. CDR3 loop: CASFQGLNTEAFF. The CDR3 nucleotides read TGCGCCAGTTTTCAGGGATTGAACACTGAAGCTTTCTTT.

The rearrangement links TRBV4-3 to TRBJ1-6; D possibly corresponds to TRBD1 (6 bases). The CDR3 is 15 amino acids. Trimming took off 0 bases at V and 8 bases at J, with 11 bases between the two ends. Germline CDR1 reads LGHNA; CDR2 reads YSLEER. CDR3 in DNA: TGCGCCAGCAGCCAAGAATCGGGGGCTCATTCACCCCTCCACTTT. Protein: CASSQESGAHSPLHF.

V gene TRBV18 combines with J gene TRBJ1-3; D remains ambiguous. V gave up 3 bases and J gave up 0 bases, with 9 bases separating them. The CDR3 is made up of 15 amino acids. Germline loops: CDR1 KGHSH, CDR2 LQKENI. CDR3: CASSPSQNSGNTIYF. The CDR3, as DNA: TGTGCCAGCTCACCGAGTCAGAACTCTGGAAACACCATATATTTT.

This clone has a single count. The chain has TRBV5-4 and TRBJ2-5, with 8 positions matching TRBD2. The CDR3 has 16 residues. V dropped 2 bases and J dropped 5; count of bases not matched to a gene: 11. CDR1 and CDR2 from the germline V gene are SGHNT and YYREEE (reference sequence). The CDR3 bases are TGTGCCAGCAGCTTAACTTCCGGGACTAGGGGGGAGACCCAGTACTTC. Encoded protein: CASSLTSGTRGETQYF. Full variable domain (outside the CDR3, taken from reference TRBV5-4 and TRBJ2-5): ETGVTQSPTHLIKTRGQQVTLRCSSQSGHNTVSWYQQALGQGPQFIFQYYREEENGRGNFPPRFSGLQFPNYSSELNVNALELDDSALYLCASSLTSGTRGETQYFGPGTRLLVL.

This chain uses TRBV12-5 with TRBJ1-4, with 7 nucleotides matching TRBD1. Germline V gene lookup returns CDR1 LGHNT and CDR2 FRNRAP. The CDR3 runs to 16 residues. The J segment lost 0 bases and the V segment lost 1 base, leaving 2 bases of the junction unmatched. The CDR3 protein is CASGLADRATNEKLFF. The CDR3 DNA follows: TGTGCTAGTGGTTTGGCCGACAGGGCAACTAATGAAAAACTGTTTTTT. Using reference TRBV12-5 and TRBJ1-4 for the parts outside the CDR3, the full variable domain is DARVTQTPRHKVTEMGQEVTMRCQPILGHNTVFWYRQTMMQGLELLAYFRNRAPLDDSGMPKDRFSAEMPDATLATLKIQPSEPRDSAVYFCASGLADRATNEKLFFGSGTQLSVL.

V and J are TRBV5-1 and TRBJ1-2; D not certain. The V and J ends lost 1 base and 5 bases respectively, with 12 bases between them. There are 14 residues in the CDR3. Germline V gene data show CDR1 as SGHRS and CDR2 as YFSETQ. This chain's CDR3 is CASSLNGGPYGYTF. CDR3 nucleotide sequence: TGCGCCAGCAGCTTGAATGGAGGGCCATATGGCTACACCTTC. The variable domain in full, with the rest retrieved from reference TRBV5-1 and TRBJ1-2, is KAGVTQTPRYLIKTRGQQVTLSCSPISGHRSVSWYQQTPGQGLQFLFEYFSETQRNKGNFPGRFSGRQFSNSRSEMNVSTLELGDSALYLCASSLNGGPYGYTFGSGTRLTVV.

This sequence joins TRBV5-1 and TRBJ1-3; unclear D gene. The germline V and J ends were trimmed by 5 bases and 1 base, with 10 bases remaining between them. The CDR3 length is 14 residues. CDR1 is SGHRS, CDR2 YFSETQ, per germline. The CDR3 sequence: CASRPPGSGNTIYF. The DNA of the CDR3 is TGCGCCAGCAGACCGCCGGGATCTGGAAACACCATATATTTT. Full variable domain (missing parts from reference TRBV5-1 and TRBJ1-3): KAGVTQTPRYLIKTRGQQVTLSCSPISGHRSVSWYQQTPGQGLQFLFEYFSETQRNKGNFPGRFSGRQFSNSRSEMNVSTLELGDSALYLCASRPPGSGNTIYFGEGSWLTVV.

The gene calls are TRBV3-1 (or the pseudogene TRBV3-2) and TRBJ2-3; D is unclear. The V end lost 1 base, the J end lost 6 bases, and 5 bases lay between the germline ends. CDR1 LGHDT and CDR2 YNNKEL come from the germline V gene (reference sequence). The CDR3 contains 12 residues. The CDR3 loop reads CASSQVSDTQYF. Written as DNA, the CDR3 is TGTGCCAGCAGCCAAGTATCGGATACGCAGTATTTT.

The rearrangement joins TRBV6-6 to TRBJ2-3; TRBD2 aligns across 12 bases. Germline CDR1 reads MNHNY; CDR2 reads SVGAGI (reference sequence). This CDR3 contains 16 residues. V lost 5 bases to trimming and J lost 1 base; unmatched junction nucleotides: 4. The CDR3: CASSRLAGVGTDTQYF. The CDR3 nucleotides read TGTGCCAGCAGTCGACTAGCGGGAGTGGGCACAGATACGCAGTATTTT.

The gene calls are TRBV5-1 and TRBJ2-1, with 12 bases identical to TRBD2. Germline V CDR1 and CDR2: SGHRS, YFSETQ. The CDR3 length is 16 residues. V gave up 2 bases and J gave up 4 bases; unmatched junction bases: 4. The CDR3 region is CASSLLAGGDYNEQFF. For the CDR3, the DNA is TGCGCCAGCAGCTTACTAGCGGGGGGTGATTACAATGAGCAGTTCTTC. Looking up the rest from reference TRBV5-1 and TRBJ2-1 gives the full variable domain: KAGVTQTPRYLIKTRGQQVTLSCSPISGHRSVSWYQQTPGQGLQFLFEYFSETQRNKGNFPGRFSGRQFSNSRSEMNVSTLELGDSALYLCASSLLAGGDYNEQFFGPGTRLTVL.